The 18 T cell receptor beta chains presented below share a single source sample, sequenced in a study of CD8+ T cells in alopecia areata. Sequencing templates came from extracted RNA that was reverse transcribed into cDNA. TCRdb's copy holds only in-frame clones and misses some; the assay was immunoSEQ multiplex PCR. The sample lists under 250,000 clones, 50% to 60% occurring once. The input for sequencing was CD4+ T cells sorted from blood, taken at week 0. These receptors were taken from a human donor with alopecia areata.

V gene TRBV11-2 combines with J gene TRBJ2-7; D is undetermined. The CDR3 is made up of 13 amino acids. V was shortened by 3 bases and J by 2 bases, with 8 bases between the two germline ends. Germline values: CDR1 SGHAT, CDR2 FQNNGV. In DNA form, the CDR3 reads TGTGCCAGCAGCTTCGGCAGAACCTACGAGCAGTACTTC. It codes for CASSFGRTYEQYF.

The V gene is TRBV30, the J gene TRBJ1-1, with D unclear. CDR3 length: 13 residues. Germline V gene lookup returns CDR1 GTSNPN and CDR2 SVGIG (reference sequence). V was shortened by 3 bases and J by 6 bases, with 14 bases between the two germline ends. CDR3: CAWSPRSGAEAFF. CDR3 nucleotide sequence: TGTGCCTGGAGCCCGCGTTCTGGGGCTGAAGCTTTCTTT.

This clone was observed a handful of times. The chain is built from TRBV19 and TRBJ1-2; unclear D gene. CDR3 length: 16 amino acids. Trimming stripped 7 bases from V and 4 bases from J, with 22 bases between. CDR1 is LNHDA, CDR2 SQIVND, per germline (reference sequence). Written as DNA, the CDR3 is TGTGCCAGTACGAGGGCCGGGTTGGATGACGGCTATGGCTACACCTTC. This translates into CASTRAGLDDGYGYTF.

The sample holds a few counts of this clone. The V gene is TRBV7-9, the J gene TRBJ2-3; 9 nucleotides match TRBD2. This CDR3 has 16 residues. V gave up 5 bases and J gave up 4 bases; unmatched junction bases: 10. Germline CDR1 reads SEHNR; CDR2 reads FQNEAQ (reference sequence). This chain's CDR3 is CASSAFRGGAADTQYF. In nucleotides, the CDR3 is TGTGCCAGCAGCGCCTTTCGCGGGGGGGCAGCAGATACGCAGTATTTT.

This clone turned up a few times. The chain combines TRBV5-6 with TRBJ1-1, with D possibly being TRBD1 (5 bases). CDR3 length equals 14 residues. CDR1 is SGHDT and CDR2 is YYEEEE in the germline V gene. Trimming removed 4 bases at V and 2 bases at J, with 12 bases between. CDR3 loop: CASSLDRRNTEAFF. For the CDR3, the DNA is TGTGCCAGCAGCCTTGACAGACGAAACACTGAAGCTTTCTTT.

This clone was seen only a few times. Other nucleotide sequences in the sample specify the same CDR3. The DNA of the CDR3 is TGTGCCTGGAGTCCTCCAGGGTCTGGGGCCAACGTCCTGACTTTC. This codes for CAWSPPGSGANVLTF. This sequence joins TRBV30 and TRBJ2-6, with D possibly being TRBD1 (5 bases). The V and J ends lost 2 bases and 1 base respectively, with 9 bases between them. This CDR3 contains 15 residues. Germline V lookup: CDR1 GTSNPN, CDR2 SVGIG (reference sequence).

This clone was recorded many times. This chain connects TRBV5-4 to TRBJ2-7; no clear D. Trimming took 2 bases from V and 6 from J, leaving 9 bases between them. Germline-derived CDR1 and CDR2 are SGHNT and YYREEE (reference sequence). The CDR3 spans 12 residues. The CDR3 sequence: CASSFLESEQYF. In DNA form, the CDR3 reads TGTGCCAGCAGCTTCCTGGAGTCCGAGCAGTACTTC.

The CDR3 loop reads CAWSSGTGASGYTF. The DNA for the CDR3 is TGTGCCTGGTCCTCCGGGACAGGGGCGTCTGGCTACACCTTC. This chain joins TRBV30 and TRBJ1-2, with 10 bases that match TRBD1. CDR3 length: 14 amino acids. Trimming at V came to 5 bases and at J to 7 bases, leaving 10 bases not matched to a gene. Germline V gives CDR1 GTSNPN, CDR2 SVGIG (reference sequence).

CDR3 sequence: CASSLGRETQYF. The CDR3 nucleotides are TGTGCCAGCAGCTTAGGGCGAGAGACCCAGTACTTC. V is TRBV7-9 and J is TRBJ2-5; no definite D call. Germline V lookup: CDR1 SEHNR, CDR2 FQNEAQ (reference sequence). V was pared by 1 base and J by 4 bases, with 4 bases between. The CDR3 loop spans 12 amino acids.

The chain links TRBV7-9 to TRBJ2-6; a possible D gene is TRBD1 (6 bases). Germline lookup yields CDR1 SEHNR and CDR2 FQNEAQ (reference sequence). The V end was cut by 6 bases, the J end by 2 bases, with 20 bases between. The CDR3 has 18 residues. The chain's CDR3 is CASSPRGRGTTGANVLTF. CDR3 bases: TGTGCCAGCAGTCCCCGGGGCAGGGGCACAACTGGGGCCAACGTCCTGACTTTC.

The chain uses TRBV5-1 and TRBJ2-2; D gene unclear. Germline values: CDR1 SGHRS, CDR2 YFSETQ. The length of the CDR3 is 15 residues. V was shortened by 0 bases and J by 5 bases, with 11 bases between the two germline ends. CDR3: CASSLGLTGTGELFF. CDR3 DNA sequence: TGCGCCAGCAGCTTGGGGTTGACGGGTACCGGGGAGCTGTTTTTT.

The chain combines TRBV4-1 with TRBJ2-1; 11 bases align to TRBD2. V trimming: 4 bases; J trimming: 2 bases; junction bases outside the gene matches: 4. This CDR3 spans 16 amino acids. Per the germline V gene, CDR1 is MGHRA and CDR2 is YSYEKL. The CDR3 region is CASSPRLAGTYNEQFF. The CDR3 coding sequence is TGCGCCAGCAGCCCGAGACTAGCGGGAACCTACAATGAGCAGTTCTTC.

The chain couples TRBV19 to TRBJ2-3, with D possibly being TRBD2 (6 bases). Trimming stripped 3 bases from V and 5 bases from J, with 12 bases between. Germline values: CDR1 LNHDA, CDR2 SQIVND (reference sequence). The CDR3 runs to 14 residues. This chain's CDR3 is CASSMGEDGDTQYF. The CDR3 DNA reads TGTGCCAGTAGTATGGGGGAGGACGGAGATACGCAGTATTTT.

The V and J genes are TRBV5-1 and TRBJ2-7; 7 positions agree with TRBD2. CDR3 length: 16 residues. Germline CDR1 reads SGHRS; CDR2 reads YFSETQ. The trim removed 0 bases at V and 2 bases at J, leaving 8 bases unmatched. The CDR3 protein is CASSLVAGRNTYEQYF. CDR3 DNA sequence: TGCGCCAGCAGCTTGGTAGCCGGGAGGAACACCTACGAGCAGTACTTC.

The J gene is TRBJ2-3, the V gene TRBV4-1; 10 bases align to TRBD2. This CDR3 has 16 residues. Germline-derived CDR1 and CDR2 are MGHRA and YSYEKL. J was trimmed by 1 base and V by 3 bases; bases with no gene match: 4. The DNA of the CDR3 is TGCGCCAGCAGCCAGGCCGGGACTAGCGGCACAGATACGCAGTATTTT. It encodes CASSQAGTSGTDTQYF.

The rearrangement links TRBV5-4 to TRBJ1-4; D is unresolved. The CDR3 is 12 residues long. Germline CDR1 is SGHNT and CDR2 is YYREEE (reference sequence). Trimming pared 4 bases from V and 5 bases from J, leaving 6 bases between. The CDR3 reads CASSLINEKLFF. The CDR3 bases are TGTGCCAGCAGCCTGATAAATGAAAAACTGTTTTTT.

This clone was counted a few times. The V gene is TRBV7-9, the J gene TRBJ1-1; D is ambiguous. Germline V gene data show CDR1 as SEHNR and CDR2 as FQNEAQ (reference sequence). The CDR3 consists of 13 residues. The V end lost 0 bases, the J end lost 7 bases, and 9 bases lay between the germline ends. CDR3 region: CASSLASTGEAFF. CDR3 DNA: TGTGCCAGCAGCTTAGCAAGTACGGGTGAAGCTTTCTTT.

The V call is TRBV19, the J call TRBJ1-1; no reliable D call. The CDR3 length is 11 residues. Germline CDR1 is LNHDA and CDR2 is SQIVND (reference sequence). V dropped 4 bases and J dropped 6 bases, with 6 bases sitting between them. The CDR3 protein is CASSRKAEAFF. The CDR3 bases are TGTGCCAGTAGTAGAAAGGCTGAAGCTTTCTTT.